Sequencing of this T cell receptor (beta chain) was carried out in a study of T cells in Graves' hyperthyroidism and ophthalmopathy. This CDR3 region has 17 residues. CDR1 and CDR2 from the germline V gene are GTSNPN and SVGIG (reference sequence). V dropped 1 base and J dropped 5 bases, with 21 bases sitting between them. This clonotype occurred a few times. It was RNA transcripts that yielded the amplified TCR beta CDR3 regions. An initial round of RT-PCR targeting the TCR CDR3 relied on the HTBI primer set. One entry per CDR3 protein results from TCRdb running MiXCR on the multiplex PCR reads. The sample consists of about 640,000 distinct CDR3 sequences, less than 25% of them appearing once.

The chain has TRBV30 and TRBJ1-5; the D gene is possibly TRBD1 (5 bases). This clonotype originated in a man between 25 and 39 years old with Graves' ophthalmopathy. The specimen sequenced was blood. CDR3 bases: TGTGCCTGGAGTGCCAGCCTGGCCGGAAGGGGAGATCAGCCCCAGCATTTT. Encoded protein: CAWSASLAGRGDQPQHF. The full variable domain, with the rest looked up from reference TRBV30 and TRBJ1-5, is SQTIHQWPATLVQPVGSPLSLECTVEGTSNPNLYWYRQAAGRGLQLLFYSVGIGQISSEVPQNLSASRPQDRQFILSSKKLLLSDSGFYLCAWSASLAGRGDQPQHFGDGTRLSIL.